A single T cell receptor beta chain is shown here with its context. This entry comes from a study of T cell changes during pregnancy in multiple sclerosis. The method was immunoSEQ multiplex PCR; TCRdb's version includes in-frame clones alone and lacks a portion of them. The repertoire consists of 30,000 or so clones, with approximately 88% occurring once and the leading ten covering roughly 10%. The V gene's germline CDR1 is SGHDT and CDR2 YYEEEE. The CDR3 is 16 residues long. Trimming took 2 bases from V and 2 from J; bases not matched to a gene: 8. The source of this sequence is a female donor with multiple sclerosis, enrolled in a pregnancy study. The source was CD8+ T cells from peripheral blood mononuclear cells, collected in the first trimester of pregnancy. The V gene is TRBV5-6, the J gene TRBJ2-3; 7 bases agree with TRBD1. In nucleotides, the CDR3 is TGTGCCAGCAGCTTTCCGTCTGGACAGGCCACAGATACGCAGTATTTT. Its translation: CASSFPSGQATDTQYF.